The sample holds a few counts of the clone carrying this TCR beta chain. This sample was taken from a study of cytomegalovirus exposure and HLA in healthy donors. Primers for the PCR totalled 60 Vbeta and 13 Jbeta. Sequencing used immunoSEQ multiplex PCR; TCRdb keeps in-frame clones, though not all of them. The table lists around 180,000 clones, around 82% of them singletons. V was pared by 6 bases and J by 4 bases, with 15 bases of the junction left unmatched. Germline CDR1 is MNHEY and CDR2 is SMNVEV (reference sequence). The CDR3 length is 17 residues. The sequence was collected from a man aged 55 to 70 in good health and CMV-seronegative. Sequences were obtained from PBMCs. The rearrangement joins TRBV27 to TRBJ1-5, with 7 bases identical to TRBD1. Written as DNA, the CDR3 is TGTGCCAGCAGATTTATCGGCCAGGGGGGCCTTAATCAGCCCCAGCATTTT. Protein sequence: CASRFIGQGGLNQPQHF.